Presented here are 14 T cell receptor beta chains from one specimen sequenced in a study of blood T cell repertoires in COVID-19. Repertoires were generated with immunoSEQ multiplex PCR, while TCRdb's copy carries only in-frame clones and drops some. The sample includes 200,000 to 300,000 clones, about 80% of them seen just once. Sequencing was carried out using peripheral blood. All receptors derive from a human donor in a cohort sampled during active COVID-19.

This chain links TRBV6-2 or TRBV6-3 with TRBJ1-6, with 7 bases lining up with TRBD1. The germline V gene has CDR1 MNHEY and CDR2 SVGEGT. The V gene end was trimmed by 0 bases and the J gene end by 3 bases; junction bases not matched to a gene: 8. The CDR3 length is 18 residues. This chain's CDR3 is CASSYSIETGIYNSPLHF. CDR3 coding DNA: TGTGCCAGCAGTTACTCGATTGAGACAGGGATCTATAATTCACCCCTCCACTTT.

This rearrangement joins TRBV7-9 to TRBJ1-1; 7 bases line up with TRBD1. The CDR3 is 19 amino acids. Germline trimming cut 3 bases from V and 1 base from J; bases unmatched to any gene: 17. CDR1 and CDR2 from the germline V gene are SEHNR and FQNEAQ (reference sequence). CDR3 region: CASSFYIWGQSRENTEAFF. CDR3 coding DNA: TGTGCCAGCAGCTTCTATATATGGGGACAGAGCCGAGAGAACACTGAAGCTTTCTTT.

V gene TRBV2 combines with J gene TRBJ1-4; TRBD1 matches 7 bases. The CDR3 consists of 16 residues. Germline assignment: CDR1 SNHLY and CDR2 FYNNEI. V lost 2 bases to trimming and J lost 8 bases; unmatched junction nucleotides: 11. This chain's CDR3 is CASSEQMTGRSEKLFF. The CDR3 region has the DNA TGTGCCAGCAGTGAACAGATGACAGGGCGGAGCGAAAAACTGTTTTTT.

The V gene is TRBV19, the J gene TRBJ1-5; no clear D. Per the germline V gene, CDR1 is LNHDA and CDR2 is SQIVND (reference sequence). The V gene lost 6 bases and the J gene lost 0 bases, with 3 bases spanning the gap. The CDR3 is 12 residues long. CDR3 sequence: CASRYSNQPQHF. The DNA of the CDR3 is TGTGCCAGTAGGTATAGCAATCAGCCCCAGCATTTT.

J is TRBJ1-2 and V is TRBV28, with 9 bases fitting TRBD1. The CDR3 is made up of 13 amino acids. Germline CDR1 is MDHEN and CDR2 is SYDVKM. With 5 bases clipped from V and 8 bases from J, the junction kept 6 bases outside the gene matches. The CDR3 loop reads CASSRTGVVGYTF. The CDR3 nucleotides are TGTGCCAGCAGTCGGACAGGGGTGGTCGGCTACACCTTC.

The chain combines TRBV4-3 with TRBJ1-5, with no clear D. CDR1 LGHNA and CDR2 YSLEER come from the germline V gene. Trimming removed 0 bases from V and 2 bases from J, with 11 bases in between. This CDR3 contains 16 residues. The CDR3 loop reads CASSQDVRLGNQPQHF. The CDR3 nucleotides read TGCGCCAGCAGCCAAGATGTGAGGTTAGGCAATCAGCCCCAGCATTTT.

J is TRBJ1-1 and V is TRBV6-6, with TRBD1 matching over 12 bases. J gave up 0 bases and V 6 bases, and 5 bases lay outside the gene matches. The CDR3 has 16 amino acids. Germline CDR1 and CDR2: MNHNY and SVGAGI (reference sequence). The CDR3 nucleotides read TGTGCCAGCAGGGGCGGGACAGGGGGCTTGAACACTGAAGCTTTCTTT. It encodes CASRGGTGGLNTEAFF.

The gene calls are TRBV7-2 and TRBJ2-7; 7 bases are a match to TRBD2. CDR1 is SGHTA and CDR2 is FQGNSA in the germline V gene. This CDR3 contains 15 residues. Trimming at V came to 1 base and at J to 3 bases, leaving 6 bases not matched to a gene. The CDR3 here is CASSLGAGTIYEQYF. The CDR3, as DNA: TGTGCCAGCAGCTTAGGGGCAGGGACTATCTACGAGCAGTACTTC.

The rearrangement joins TRBV28 to TRBJ2-2; TRBD2 agrees at 10 bases. The CDR3 runs to 14 residues. With 5 bases clipped from V and 4 bases from J, the junction kept 1 base outside the gene matches. Looked up from germline, CDR1 is MDHEN and CDR2 is SYDVKM. The CDR3 here is CASSSGGGTGELFF. The CDR3 nucleotides are TGTGCCAGCAGTAGCGGGGGGGGCACCGGGGAGCTGTTTTTT.

The chain links TRBV21-1 to TRBJ2-1; the table's D call of TRBD2 was not tested on the DNA. TRBV21-1 is labeled a pseudogene. CDR3 length: 17 amino acids. The CDR3 region is CASSKLGLSSGGSEQFF. CDR3 nucleotides: TGTGCCAGCAGCAAACTAGGGCTGTCTAGCGGGGGGAGTGAGCAGTTCTTC.

This clone was counted many times. This rearrangement joins TRBV6-5 to TRBJ2-2; possibly TRBD2 for D (5 bases). This CDR3 contains 16 residues. Germline V gene sequence: CDR1 MNHEY, CDR2 SVGAGI. The germline V and J ends were trimmed by 0 bases and 4 bases, with 12 bases remaining between them. The CDR3 loop reads CASSYSLLGSTGELFF. The CDR3 coding sequence is TGTGCCAGCAGTTACTCGTTATTAGGGAGCACCGGGGAGCTGTTTTTT.

This clone was seen just once. The chain carries TRBV5-5 and TRBJ2-3; D is possibly TRBD1 (5 bases). CDR1 and CDR2 from the germline V gene are SGHKS and YYEKEE (reference sequence). CDR3 length: 15 residues. Trimming stripped 4 bases from V and 0 bases from J, with 12 bases between. DNA for the CDR3: TGTGCCAGCAGCGTGACAGCTTCTAGCACAGATACGCAGTATTTT. Protein product: CASSVTASSTDTQYF.

Here the CDR3 reads CATSDPQGTGGSEQFF. CDR3 bases: TGTGCCACCAGTGATCCGCAGGGGACAGGGGGAAGTGAGCAGTTCTTC. J is TRBJ2-1 and V is TRBV24-1, with 11 bases aligning to TRBD1. Per germline, CDR1 KGHDR and CDR2 SFDVKD. V shed 3 bases, J shed 9 bases, and the junction held 9 bases outside the gene matches. The CDR3 is 16 residues long.

This sequence joins TRBV6-6 and TRBJ2-7; 8 bases agree with TRBD2. From germline, CDR1 is MNHNY and CDR2 SVGAGI (reference sequence). V dropped 4 bases and J dropped 4; count of bases not matched to a gene: 12. This CDR3 spans 16 amino acids. The CDR3 region is CASSSRAGGKSYEQYF. The CDR3 bases are TGTGCCAGCAGTTCCCGGGCGGGAGGAAAATCGTACGAGCAGTACTTC.